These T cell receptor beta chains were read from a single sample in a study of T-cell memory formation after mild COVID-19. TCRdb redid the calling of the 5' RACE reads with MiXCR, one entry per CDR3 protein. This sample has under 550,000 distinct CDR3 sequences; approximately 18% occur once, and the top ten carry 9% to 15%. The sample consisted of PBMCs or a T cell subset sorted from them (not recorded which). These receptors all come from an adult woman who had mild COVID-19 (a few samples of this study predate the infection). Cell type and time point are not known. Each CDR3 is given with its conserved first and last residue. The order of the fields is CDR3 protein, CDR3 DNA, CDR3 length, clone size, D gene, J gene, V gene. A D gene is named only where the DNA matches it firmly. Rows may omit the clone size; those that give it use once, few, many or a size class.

CDR3aa: CASSLRRYDTQYF
CDR3nt: TGTGCCAGCAGCTTAAGGCGGTACGATACGCAGTATTTT
len: 13
abundance: .
d_gene: .
j_gene: TRBJ2-3
v_gene: TRBV7-3

CDR3aa: CSVEVGGFSEKLFF
CDR3nt: TGCAGCGTTGAAGTAGGGGGCTTTAGTGAAAAACTGTTTTTT
len: 14
abundance: few
d_gene: TRBD1
j_gene: TRBJ1-4
v_gene: TRBV29-1

CDR3aa: CASIRSGGVDSDTQYF
CDR3nt: TGTGCCAGCATCCGTAGCGGGGGGGTTGACTCAGATACGCAGTATTTT
len: 16
abundance: .
d_gene: TRBD2
j_gene: TRBJ2-3
v_gene: TRBV6-1

CDR3aa: CAISSGTGDMNTEAFF
CDR3nt: TGTGCCATCAGCTCCGGGACAGGGGACATGAACACTGAAGCTTTCTTT
len: 16
abundance: few
d_gene: TRBD1
j_gene: TRBJ1-1
v_gene: TRBV10-3

CDR3aa: CASRTNQGRAFF
CDR3nt: TGTGCCAGCAGGACAAATCAGGGGAGAGCTTTCTTT
len: 12
abundance: .
d_gene: .
j_gene: TRBJ1-1
v_gene: TRBV6-1

CDR3aa: CASSLGTGRGAWGSPLHF
CDR3nt: TGCGCCAGCAGCTTAGGGACAGGAAGGGGAGCTTGGGGTTCACCCCTCCACTTT
len: 18
abundance: many
d_gene: TRBD1
j_gene: TRBJ1-6
v_gene: TRBV5-1

CDR3aa: CASSDPGDGGYTF
CDR3nt: TGTGCCAGCAGCGACCCAGGGGATGGTGGCTACACCTTC
len: 13
abundance: .
d_gene: .
j_gene: TRBJ1-2
v_gene: TRBV3-1

CDR3aa: CASSFGASYNEQFF
CDR3nt: TGTGCCAGCAGCTTTGGGGCCTCCTACAATGAGCAGTTCTTC
len: 14
abundance: few
d_gene: .
j_gene: TRBJ2-1
v_gene: TRBV7-8

CDR3aa: CASTQSRGRLNF
CDR3nt: TGTGCCAGCACCCAATCTCGGGGCCGTTTGAATTTT
len: 12
abundance: few
d_gene: .
j_gene: TRBJ2-3
v_gene: TRBV12-3/TRBV12-4

CDR3aa: CASSLYAGYTEAFF
CDR3nt: TGTGCCAGCAGCTTGTATGCGGGGTACACTGAAGCTTTCTTT
len: 14
abundance: .
d_gene: .
j_gene: TRBJ1-1
v_gene: TRBV5-8

CDR3aa: CASSLTSGPAYTQYF
CDR3nt: TGTGCCAGCAGCTTAACTAGCGGGCCGGCGTATACGCAGTATTTT
len: 15
abundance: .
d_gene: TRBD2
j_gene: TRBJ2-3
v_gene: TRBV5-6

CDR3aa: CASSQGRLAGAYEQYF
CDR3nt: TGTGCCAGCAGCCAAGGCCGACTAGCGGGGGCCTACGAGCAGTACTTC
len: 16
abundance: few
d_gene: TRBD2
j_gene: TRBJ2-7
v_gene: TRBV4-2

CDR3aa: CASSTSGRAWENEQFF
CDR3nt: TGTGCCAGCAGTACTAGCGGGAGGGCCTGGGAAAATGAGCAGTTCTTC
len: 16
abundance: few
d_gene: TRBD2
j_gene: TRBJ2-1
v_gene: TRBV12-3/TRBV12-4

CDR3aa: CASSQEVSSNQPQHF
CDR3nt: TGCGCCAGCAGCCAAGAAGTCAGTAGCAATCAGCCCCAGCATTTT
len: 15
abundance: .
d_gene: .
j_gene: TRBJ1-5
v_gene: TRBV4-1

CDR3aa: CASSPVWLLASGVSSYNEQFF
CDR3nt: TGCGCCAGCAGCCCCGTCTGGCTTTTGGCTAGCGGGGTGAGCTCCTACAATGAGCAGTTCTTC
len: 21
abundance: .
d_gene: TRBD2
j_gene: TRBJ2-1
v_gene: TRBV5-1

CDR3aa: CASSLTATSGFSGANVLTF
CDR3nt: TGTGCCAGCAGCTTAACGGCGACTAGCGGCTTCTCTGGGGCCAACGTCCTGACTTTC
len: 19
abundance: .
d_gene: TRBD2
j_gene: TRBJ2-6
v_gene: TRBV7-3

CDR3aa: CASSQGLANVLTF
CDR3nt: TGTGCCAGCAGCCAAGGGCTGGCCAACGTCCTGACTTTC
len: 13
abundance: .
d_gene: .
j_gene: TRBJ2-6
v_gene: TRBV4-2

CDR3aa: CASSSRVGMNTEAFF
CDR3nt: TGCGCCAGCAGCAGCAGGGTAGGCATGAACACTGAAGCTTTCTTT
len: 15
abundance: few
d_gene: .
j_gene: TRBJ1-1
v_gene: TRBV5-1

CDR3aa: CASSPRAFADTQYF
CDR3nt: TGTGCCAGTAGTCCCCGGGCCTTCGCAGATACGCAGTATTTT
len: 14
abundance: .
d_gene: .
j_gene: TRBJ2-3
v_gene: TRBV19

CDR3aa: CSVEGPRTSGFSSYEQYF
CDR3nt: TGCAGCGTTGAAGGCCCGAGGACTAGCGGGTTTAGCTCCTACGAGCAGTACTTC
len: 18
abundance: few
d_gene: TRBD2
j_gene: TRBJ2-7
v_gene: TRBV29-1

CDR3aa: CASSLRWSGTQAGGTQYF
CDR3nt: TGTGCCAGCAGCTTAAGGTGGAGCGGGACCCAGGCGGGGGGGACCCAGTACTTC
len: 18
abundance: .
d_gene: TRBD2
j_gene: TRBJ2-5
v_gene: TRBV7-2

CDR3aa: CASSLGATGGHQPQHF
CDR3nt: TGTGCCAGCAGCTTAGGAGCAACGGGGGGGCATCAGCCCCAGCATTTT
len: 16
abundance: few
d_gene: .
j_gene: TRBJ1-5
v_gene: TRBV7-9

CDR3aa: CASSRDRGTLYEQYF
CDR3nt: TGTGCCAGCAGTCGGGACAGGGGAACACTATACGAGCAGTACTTC
len: 15
abundance: .
d_gene: TRBD1
j_gene: TRBJ2-7
v_gene: TRBV2

CDR3aa: CSARSGTPLWETQYF
CDR3nt: TGCAGTGCTAGATCCGGGACGCCTCTATGGGAGACCCAGTACTTC
len: 15
abundance: .
d_gene: .
j_gene: TRBJ2-5
v_gene: TRBV20-1

CDR3aa: CASSLGGVYTQYF
CDR3nt: TGTGCCAGCAGCCTGGGCGGGGTCTATACGCAGTATTTT
len: 13
abundance: many
d_gene: .
j_gene: TRBJ2-3
v_gene: TRBV5-6

CDR3aa: CASSLEGRIGNEQFF
CDR3nt: TGTGCCAGCAGCTTAGAGGGTCGGATTGGGAATGAGCAGTTCTTC
len: 15
abundance: .
d_gene: .
j_gene: TRBJ2-1
v_gene: TRBV7-2

CDR3aa: CSVEDPRGQETQYF
CDR3nt: TGCAGCGTTGAAGATCCAAGAGGGCAAGAGACCCAGTACTTC
len: 14
abundance: .
d_gene: .
j_gene: TRBJ2-5
v_gene: TRBV29-1

CDR3aa: CASQLAGGPVGELFF
CDR3nt: TGTGCCAGCCAACTAGCGGGGGGGCCAGTCGGGGAGCTGTTTTTT
len: 15
abundance: .
d_gene: TRBD2
j_gene: TRBJ2-2
v_gene: TRBV5-4

CDR3aa: CASSSLRGGHGYTF
CDR3nt: TGTGCCAGCAGTAGTCTTCGGGGTGGACATGGCTACACCTTC
len: 14
abundance: .
d_gene: .
j_gene: TRBJ1-2
v_gene: TRBV12-3/TRBV12-4

CDR3aa: CASSDAGTGLLREQYF
CDR3nt: TGTGCCAGCAGTGACGCCGGGACAGGGCTGCTTAGGGAGCAGTACTTC
len: 16
abundance: .
d_gene: TRBD1
j_gene: TRBJ2-7
v_gene: TRBV6-2/TRBV6-3

CDR3aa: CASSQPLAGGLNEQFF
CDR3nt: TGCGCCAGCAGCCAACCCCTAGCGGGAGGGCTTAATGAGCAGTTCTTC
len: 16
abundance: few
d_gene: TRBD2
j_gene: TRBJ2-1
v_gene: TRBV4-1

CDR3aa: CASSLEVARYYEQYF
CDR3nt: TGCGCCAGCAGCTTGGAGGTAGCCAGATACTACGAGCAGTACTTC
len: 15
abundance: few
d_gene: .
j_gene: TRBJ2-7
v_gene: TRBV5-1